The 14 T cell receptor beta chains below all came from one sample that was sequenced in a study of post-analysis software for immune sequencing data. Study-wide points: When patients were compared with controls, about 5 TRBV segments were more frequent, TRBV5-6, TRBV5-1 and TRBV20-1 among them.

Prepared libraries of TCR beta cDNA carried unique molecular identifiers. Each CDR3 protein gets one entry after TCRdb re-called the PCR reads with MiXCR. This sample carries fewer than 550,000 distinct CDR3 sequences, 34% of them seen once, and the ten largest clones take 4.5% to 7.5%. These receptors have no known antigen. Input material: blood. The receptors were gathered from a girl aged 2 to 17 with multiple sclerosis.

This clonotype was counted between two and nine times. This chain joins TRBV10-3 and TRBJ2-3; 9 positions agree with TRBD1. The J segment lost 5 bases and the V segment lost 4 bases, leaving 4 bases of the junction unmatched. The CDR3 totals 14 residues. Per the germline V gene, CDR1 is ENHRY and CDR2 is SYGVKD. The CDR3 sequence: CAISGTGVVDTQYF. For the CDR3, the DNA is TGTGCCATCAGTGGGACAGGGGTTGTAGATACGCAGTATTTT.

This chain links TRBV11-2 with TRBJ2-6, with TRBD2 identical over 8 bases. The CDR3 totals 19 residues. The junction had 16 bases not matched to a gene; V was cut back by 6 bases and J by 3 bases. Germline CDR1 SGHAT, CDR2 FQNNGV. CDR3 in DNA: TGTGCCAGCAGACCCCTTCCTTGGCGGGGGGAAGGTGGGGCCAACGTCCTGACTTTC. Translation: CASRPLPWRGEGGANVLTF.

This sequence joins TRBV25-1 and TRBJ2-5; 7 bases map to TRBD2. V lost 10 bases, J lost 6 bases, and 8 bases stayed unmatched. The CDR3 spans 12 residues. Germline V lookup: CDR1 MGHDK, CDR2 SYGVNS. CDR3 amino acids: CATQTGGQTQYF. In DNA form, the CDR3 reads TGTGCCACCCAAACGGGAGGCCAGACCCAGTACTTC.

On this clonotype: Compared with germline, one end of the junction differs, possibly owing to a read error. This chain connects TRBV10-3 to TRBJ2-3; 8 nucleotides align to TRBD1. CDR1 ENHRY and CDR2 SYGVKD come from the germline V gene. This CDR3 comprises 15 residues. The CDR3 is CASSSMSRDRYGQYF. CDR3 nucleotide sequence: TGTGCCAGCAGTTCCATGTCCCGGGACAGGTACGGGCAGTATTTT.

This clonotype was seen only a few times. The chain is built from TRBV7-2 and TRBJ2-4, with TRBD2 matching over 7 bases. CDR3 length equals 18 residues. The trim removed 5 bases at V and 0 bases at J, leaving 13 bases unmatched. In germline, CDR1 is SGHTA, CDR2 FQGNSA. CDR3 sequence: CASSHPTSPALAKNIQYF. In nucleotides, the CDR3 is TGTGCCAGCAGCCATCCGACTAGCCCGGCCCTAGCCAAAAACATTCAGTACTTC.

This clonotype was observed a handful of times. The rearrangement links TRBV7-2 to TRBJ2-1; 13 nucleotides match TRBD2. V trimming: 5 bases; J trimming: 10 bases; junction bases outside the gene matches: 8. Germline loops: CDR1 SGHTA, CDR2 FQGNSA. The CDR3 has 15 amino acids. The CDR3 reads CASSPTSGGAREQFF. CDR3 DNA sequence: TGTGCCAGCAGCCCAACTAGCGGGGGGGCCCGCGAGCAGTTCTTC.

Comments on this clonotype: Relative to the germline gene, one junction end is altered; a read error may explain this. This sequence joins TRBV5-1 and TRBJ2-3, with TRBD2 matching 7 bases. This CDR3 has 13 amino acids. From germline, CDR1 is SGHRS and CDR2 YFSETQ. CDR3 coding DNA: TGCGCCAGCAACCCTAGGAGCGGGGATATGCAGTATTTT. Protein sequence: CASNPRSGDMQYF.

This clonotype was observed once. The CDR3 coding sequence is TGCAGTGCTAGATGGGACAGGAGGCGATTCCACGAGCAGTACTTC. Protein: CSARWDRRRFHEQYF. The J gene is TRBJ2-7, the V gene TRBV20-1, with 8 bases identical to TRBD1. CDR3 length equals 15 residues. The V gene's germline CDR1 is DFQATT and CDR2 SNEGSKA (reference sequence). V was clipped by 2 bases and J by 5 bases; unmatched bases: 11.

This clonotype has only a few counts. V gene TRBV6-5 combines with J gene TRBJ1-2, with D unresolved. V was pared by 8 bases and J by 4 bases, with 23 bases between. Germline-derived CDR1 and CDR2 are MNHEY and SVGAGI. This CDR3 region has 16 residues. As DNA, the CDR3 is TGTGCCAGCGCGAGGTCGGGAGTCCACCTCCCCTATGGCTACACCTTC. It translates to CASARSGVHLPYGYTF.

This clonotype was counted a few times. The chain joins TRBV10-3 to TRBJ2-1, with 10 bases fitting TRBD1. The CDR3 is made up of 14 amino acids. Germline V lookup: CDR1 ENHRY, CDR2 SYGVKD. Trimming at V came to 5 bases and at J to 5 bases, leaving 3 bases not matched to a gene. CDR3 in amino acids: CAISPGQGHNEQFF. The CDR3, as DNA: TGTGCCATCAGTCCGGGACAGGGGCACAATGAGCAGTTCTTC.

The gene calls are TRBV20-1 and TRBJ2-7; D is possibly TRBD2 (6 bases). This CDR3 comprises 13 residues. The V gene lost 3 bases and the J gene lost 3 bases, with 12 bases spanning the gap. Germline CDR1 is DFQATT and CDR2 is SNEGSKA (reference sequence). CDR3 DNA sequence: TGCAGTGCTAGGGGGGGTACAAGCTACGAGCAGTACTTC. Residues: CSARGGTSYEQYF.

V and J are TRBV12-3 or TRBV12-4 and TRBJ1-1, with D tentatively TRBD1 (5 bases). This CDR3 is 14 amino acids long. The V and J ends lost 11 bases and 0 bases respectively, with 16 bases between them. Here the CDR3 DNA reads TGTGCCTGTGATCGCGGGGGGTTGAACACTGAAGCTTTCTTT. Translated, it gives CACDRGGLNTEAFF.

The chain is built from TRBV3-1 and TRBJ1-2; D is undetermined. The CDR3 is 15 amino acids. Germline CDR1 is LGHDT and CDR2 is YNNKEL (reference sequence). V lost 0 bases, J lost 8 bases, and 16 bases lay in between. CDR3 amino acids: CASSQDPDGERGYTF. In DNA form, the CDR3 reads TGTGCCAGCAGCCAAGATCCGGACGGGGAAAGAGGCTACACCTTC.

There are a few counts of this clonotype. The chain joins TRBV11-2 to TRBJ2-5; TRBD2 agrees at 7 bases. The CDR3 length is 13 residues. Trimming removed 5 bases from V and 5 bases from J; junction bases left unmatched: 5. Germline assignment: CDR1 SGHAT and CDR2 FQNNGV. The CDR3 sequence is CASSPRTSETQYF. In nucleotides, the CDR3 is TGTGCCAGCAGCCCCCGGACTAGTGAGACCCAGTACTTC.